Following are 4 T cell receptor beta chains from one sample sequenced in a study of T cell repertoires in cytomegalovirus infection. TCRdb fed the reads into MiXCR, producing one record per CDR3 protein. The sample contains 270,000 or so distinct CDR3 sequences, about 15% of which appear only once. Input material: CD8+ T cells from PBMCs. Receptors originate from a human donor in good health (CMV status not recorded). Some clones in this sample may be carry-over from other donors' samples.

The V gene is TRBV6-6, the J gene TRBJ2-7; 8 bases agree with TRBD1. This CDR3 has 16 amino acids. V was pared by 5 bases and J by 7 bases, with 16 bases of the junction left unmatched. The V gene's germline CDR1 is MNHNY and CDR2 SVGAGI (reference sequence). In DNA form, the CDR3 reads TGTGCCAGCAGTCAGGACCGGGACAGGCCTCGTCGGGAGCAGTACTTC. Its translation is CASSQDRDRPRREQYF.

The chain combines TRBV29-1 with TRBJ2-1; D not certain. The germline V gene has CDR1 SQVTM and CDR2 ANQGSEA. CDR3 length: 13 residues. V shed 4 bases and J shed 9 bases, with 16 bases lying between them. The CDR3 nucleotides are TGCAGCGTTGCTTTAGGTCGGGCTATTGAGCAGTTCTTC. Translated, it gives CSVALGRAIEQFF.

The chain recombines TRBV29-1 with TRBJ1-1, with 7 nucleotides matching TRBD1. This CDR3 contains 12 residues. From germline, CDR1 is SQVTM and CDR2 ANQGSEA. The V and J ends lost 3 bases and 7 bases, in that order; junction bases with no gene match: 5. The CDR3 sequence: CSVEKGQLEAFF. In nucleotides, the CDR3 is TGCAGCGTTGAGAAGGGACAGCTTGAAGCTTTCTTT.

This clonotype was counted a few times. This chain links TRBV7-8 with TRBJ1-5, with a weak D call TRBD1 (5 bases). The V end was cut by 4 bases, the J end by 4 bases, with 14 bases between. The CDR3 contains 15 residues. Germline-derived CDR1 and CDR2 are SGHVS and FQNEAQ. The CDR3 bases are TGTGCCAGCAGCTCACGGGCAGGGACTAATCAGCCCCAGCATTTT. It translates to CASSSRAGTNQPQHF.